Listed below are T cell receptor beta chains from one sample, sequenced in a study of regulatory T cells in long-lasting Graves disease. TCRdb re-called the multiplex PCR reads with MiXCR, one entry per CDR3 protein. The sample has about 620,000 distinct CDR3 sequences, roughly 15% seen once. A further study also used this sample, focusing on T cells in Graves' hyperthyroidism and ophthalmopathy.

The starting material was peripheral blood mononuclear cells (PBMCs), obtained at new diagnosis, from a patient treated with antithyroid drugs. The receptor set was obtained from a woman between 25 and 40 years old with Graves disease. The CDR3 runs from the conserved cysteine through the conserved F or W. The D gene is left open where the match is weak. Expanded clones get a size class; other rows say once, few or many, or leave the size out.

CDR3 DNA: TGTGCCACCAGTGAGACGTTAACGCGCGCAGATACGCAGTATTTT
CDR3 protein: CATSETLTRADTQYF
clone size: few
J gene: TRBJ2-3
V gene: TRBV24-1
D gene: NA

CDR3 DNA: TGCAGTGCTAGCGGAGCGCAAGAGACCCAGTACTTC
CDR3 protein: CSASGAQETQYF
clone size: many
J gene: TRBJ2-5
V gene: TRBV20-1
D gene: NA

CDR3 DNA: TGTGCCTGGAGTGTGGGGTTTGCCCCGGGAGATACGCAGTATTTT
CDR3 protein: CAWSVGFAPGDTQYF
clone size: many
J gene: TRBJ2-3
V gene: TRBV30
D gene: NA

CDR3 DNA: TGTGCCAGCAGCTTAGATCTTTGGCGTTACCAAGAGACCCAGTACTTC
CDR3 protein: CASSLDLWRYQETQYF
clone size: many
J gene: TRBJ2-5
V gene: TRBV11-2
D gene: NA

CDR3 DNA: TGCGCCAGCAGCCCCACTAGCGGGGAATACAATGAGCAGTTCTTC
CDR3 protein: CASSPTSGEYNEQFF
clone size: many
J gene: TRBJ2-1
V gene: TRBV5-1
D gene: TRBD2

CDR3 DNA: TGTGCCAGCAGCCTCCGGGGACAGCGGAATGGCTACACCTTC
CDR3 protein: CASSLRGQRNGYTF
clone size: NA
J gene: TRBJ1-2
V gene: TRBV12-3/TRBV12-4
D gene: TRBD1

CDR3 DNA: TGTGCCAGCAGTTACCGGAGGGCCGGTGGGGCCAACGTCCTGACTTTC
CDR3 protein: CASSYRRAGGANVLTF
clone size: few
J gene: TRBJ2-6
V gene: TRBV6-9
D gene: NA

CDR3 DNA: TGTGCCAGCAGACTATGGGACGGAAACTACAATGAGCAGTTCTTC
CDR3 protein: CASRLWDGNYNEQFF
clone size: many
J gene: TRBJ2-1
V gene: TRBV11-2
D gene: NA

CDR3 DNA: TGCAGTGCTAGAAGGGGACAGGGGGGCACTGAAGCTTTCTTT
CDR3 protein: CSARRGQGGTEAFF
clone size: many
J gene: TRBJ1-1
V gene: TRBV20-1
D gene: TRBD1

CDR3 DNA: TGTGCCAGCAGCCAGGGTGTAGTAGGGGGGTTCCCTTACGAGCAGTACTTC
CDR3 protein: CASSQGVVGGFPYEQYF
clone size: NA
J gene: TRBJ2-7
V gene: TRBV4-2
D gene: NA

CDR3 DNA: TGTGCCAGCAGTTTCGGGACTGGAGGGGACTATGGCTACACCTTC
CDR3 protein: CASSFGTGGDYGYTF
clone size: many
J gene: TRBJ1-2
V gene: TRBV28
D gene: NA

CDR3 DNA: TGCGCCAGCAGCTTGGCCGGCGGCAGGGACTCTGGGGCCAACGTCCTGACTTTC
CDR3 protein: CASSLAGGRDSGANVLTF
clone size: NA
J gene: TRBJ2-6
V gene: TRBV5-1
D gene: NA

CDR3 DNA: TGTGCCAGTAGTATACTCGGGACAGCCGTTTCACCCCTCCACTTT
CDR3 protein: CASSILGTAVSPLHF
clone size: NA
J gene: TRBJ1-6
V gene: TRBV19
D gene: TRBD1

CDR3 DNA: TGTGCCAGCAGTTCCGCCCGGGACAGGCGAGAAAAACTGTTTTTT
CDR3 protein: CASSSARDRREKLFF
clone size: many
J gene: TRBJ1-4
V gene: TRBV27
D gene: TRBD1

CDR3 DNA: TGTGCCAGCAGCTTACCGGGACAGAGCACAGATACGCAGTATTTT
CDR3 protein: CASSLPGQSTDTQYF
clone size: many
J gene: TRBJ2-3
V gene: TRBV7-2
D gene: TRBD1

CDR3 DNA: TGCGCCAGCAGCCATGGACTGGGGGGGAGAGGAGAATACGAGCAGTACTTC
CDR3 protein: CASSHGLGGRGEYEQYF
clone size: NA
J gene: TRBJ2-7
V gene: TRBV4-1
D gene: TRBD2

CDR3 DNA: TGTGCCAGCATAAGGCACACTGAAGCTTTCTTT
CDR3 protein: CASIRHTEAFF
clone size: many
J gene: TRBJ1-1
V gene: TRBV6-1
D gene: NA

CDR3 DNA: TGTGCCAGCAGCTTAGTTCCCAGGGGGCTCGCTAGCGGGAGGGCCCAAACCTACGAGCAGTACTTC
CDR3 protein: CASSLVPRGLASGRAQTYEQYF
clone size: few
J gene: TRBJ2-7
V gene: TRBV7-2
D gene: TRBD2

CDR3 DNA: TGTGCCAGCAGTGAATCGGTGAGGTGGAGTCAGCCCCAGCATTTT
CDR3 protein: CASSESVRWSQPQHF
clone size: few
J gene: TRBJ1-5
V gene: TRBV6-2/TRBV6-3
D gene: NA

CDR3 DNA: TGTGCCAGCGCAGGGGGGCAGGGGATCGAGCAGTACTTC
CDR3 protein: CASAGGQGIEQYF
clone size: many
J gene: TRBJ2-7
V gene: TRBV28
D gene: NA

CDR3 DNA: TGTGCCAGTAGTATAGACAGGGGATTACAGTCACCCCTCCACTTT
CDR3 protein: CASSIDRGLQSPLHF
clone size: NA
J gene: TRBJ1-6
V gene: TRBV19
D gene: NA

CDR3 DNA: TGTGCCAGCAGTTCGACAGGAGCGAATGGAAATGAGCAGTTCTTC
CDR3 protein: CASSSTGANGNEQFF
clone size: many
J gene: TRBJ2-1
V gene: TRBV2
D gene: NA

CDR3 DNA: TGTGCCATCAGTGAAACAGGGCCTCTCGAAAAACTGTTTTTT
CDR3 protein: CAISETGPLEKLFF
clone size: few
J gene: TRBJ1-4
V gene: TRBV10-3
D gene: NA

CDR3 DNA: TGTGCCAGCAGCAAGCGGACAGCCGATTCCTACGAGCAGTACTTC
CDR3 protein: CASSKRTADSYEQYF
clone size: many
J gene: TRBJ2-7
V gene: TRBV7-2
D gene: NA

CDR3 DNA: TGTGCCAGCAGTTTAAGGGACTTTGGCTACACCTTC
CDR3 protein: CASSLRDFGYTF
clone size: many
J gene: TRBJ1-2
V gene: TRBV12-3/TRBV12-4
D gene: NA

CDR3 DNA: TGTGCCAGCAGGGGAGGAGGGACAGGGAGGTTCCACGAGCAGTACTTC
CDR3 protein: CASRGGGTGRFHEQYF
clone size: many
J gene: TRBJ2-7
V gene: TRBV28
D gene: TRBD1

CDR3 DNA: TGCAGTGCCGTCTCTGGTCCCGAAAAGGGGTTTTTT
CDR3 protein: CSAVSGPEKGFF
clone size: NA
J gene: TRBJ1-4
V gene: TRBV20-1
D gene: NA

CDR3 DNA: TGCAGTGCTATACCCCGGAAAATCGTCCCCGGGCTGGGAACAATGGCTGAAGCTTTCTTT
CDR3 protein: CSAIPRKIVPGLGTMAEAFF
clone size: few
J gene: TRBJ1-1
V gene: TRBV20-1
D gene: NA

CDR3 DNA: TGTGCCAGCAGCGAACTAGCGGGGGGGACCGAGCAGTACTTC
CDR3 protein: CASSELAGGTEQYF
clone size: NA
J gene: TRBJ2-7
V gene: TRBV9
D gene: TRBD2

CDR3 DNA: TGCAGTGCTAGAGCCTCAGGCTCTGGAAACACCATATATTTT
CDR3 protein: CSARASGSGNTIYF
clone size: few
J gene: TRBJ1-3
V gene: TRBV20-1
D gene: NA

CDR3 DNA: TGTGCCAGCGGCGGACAGGGCGGCACTGAAGCTTTCTTT
CDR3 protein: CASGGQGGTEAFF
clone size: many
J gene: TRBJ1-1
V gene: TRBV3-1
D gene: TRBD1

CDR3 DNA: TGTGCCAGCAGCCACAGGGGACAGGGTTCCGAGCAGTACTTC
CDR3 protein: CASSHRGQGSEQYF
clone size: many
J gene: TRBJ2-7
V gene: TRBV28
D gene: TRBD1

CDR3 DNA: TGTGCCGGTACGACAGGGCTTTTTGGTGGCTACACCTTC
CDR3 protein: CAGTTGLFGGYTF
clone size: few
J gene: TRBJ1-2
V gene: TRBV19
D gene: TRBD1